These 5 T cell receptor beta chains originate from one sample sequenced in a study of shared clonotypes between healthy human individuals. The assay was immunoSEQ multiplex PCR, and TCRdb's table has in-frame clones only and misses some. The profile shows 2 million to 2.5 million clones, 93% of them singletons. The sample taken for sequencing was naive CD4+ T cells from PBMCs. Indicated subset: CD45RA+ positively selected. The receptors derive from a man aged 18 to 29 in good health. Some clones in this sample may be carry-over from other donors' samples.

The chain links TRBV5-5 to TRBJ1-5; D uncertain. The CDR3 loop spans 17 amino acids. CDR1 is SGHKS and CDR2 is YYEKEE in the germline V gene (reference sequence). With 4 bases removed from V and 4 bases from J, the gap between germline ends came to 21 bases. Written as DNA, the CDR3 is TGTGCCAGCAGCCCCTGGGTGACCGAGCCAACGAATCAGCCCCAGCATTTT. Translation: CASSPWVTEPTNQPQHF.

J is TRBJ1-5 and V is TRBV28, with unresolved D. V was cut by 6 bases and J by 7 bases, with 13 bases left in between. The CDR3 is 13 amino acids. Germline-derived CDR1 and CDR2 are MDHEN and SYDVKM. For the CDR3, the DNA is TGTGCCAGCAGCCATAGGGCCCACCAGCCCCAGCATTTT. Translating gives CASSHRAHQPQHF.

The chain links TRBV18 to TRBJ2-2; TRBD1 agrees at 7 bases. V gave up 3 bases and J gave up 3 bases; unmatched junction bases: 1. CDR3 length: 14 amino acids. Per germline, CDR1 KGHSH and CDR2 LQKENI. The CDR3 loop is CASSPDRDTGELFF. CDR3 bases: TGTGCCAGCTCACCCGACAGGGACACCGGGGAGCTGTTTTTT.

About this clone itself: The sample has other DNA sequences that encode this CDR3 too. This chain links TRBV9 with TRBJ2-7, with D possibly being TRBD1 (6 bases). Trimming took off 0 bases at V and 5 bases at J, with 15 bases between the two ends. This CDR3 region has 15 residues. From germline, CDR1 is SGDLS and CDR2 YYNGEE. This CDR3 reads CASSVGGRGLNEQYF. CDR3 bases: TGTGCCAGCAGCGTAGGTGGCAGGGGTCTCAACGAGCAGTACTTC.

The rearrangement links TRBV7-2 to TRBJ1-5; no clear D gene. This CDR3 spans 15 amino acids. The germline V gene has CDR1 SGHTA and CDR2 FQGNSA. Trimming removed 0 bases from V and 4 bases from J, with 10 bases in between. The CDR3 loop reads CASSLALHSNQPQHF. The DNA for the CDR3 is TGTGCCAGCAGCTTAGCGCTGCACAGTAATCAGCCCCAGCATTTT.